A selection of T cell receptor beta chains follows, all from one sample in a study of T cells in Graves' hyperthyroidism and ophthalmopathy. One entry per CDR3 protein results from TCRdb running MiXCR on the multiplex PCR reads. Altogether approximately 250,000 distinct CDR3 sequences are present, about 25% being singletons, with the ten largest covering about 40%. Sequenced material: blood. Source of these receptors: a woman between 40 and 55 years old with Graves' ophthalmopathy. The CDR3 runs from the conserved cysteine through the conserved F or W. The D gene is left open where the match is weak.

v_gene: TRBV6-5
d_gene: TRBD2
j_gene: TRBJ2-7
CDR3aa: CASSFVTSGRKSYEQYF

v_gene: TRBV5-1
d_gene: NA
j_gene: TRBJ1-1
CDR3aa: CVSSWGTEAFF

v_gene: TRBV20-1
d_gene: TRBD1
j_gene: TRBJ1-2
CDR3aa: CSARDPGTGVDGYTF

v_gene: TRBV20-1
d_gene: TRBD1
j_gene: TRBJ1-5
CDR3aa: CSARPTGYQPQHF

v_gene: TRBV4-2
d_gene: TRBD1
j_gene: TRBJ2-2
CDR3aa: CASSQGTAGQGYTGELFF

v_gene: TRBV30
d_gene: NA
j_gene: TRBJ2-7
CDR3aa: CAWNSGRQGEQYF

v_gene: TRBV28
d_gene: TRBD1
j_gene: TRBJ2-2
CDR3aa: CASLRGPQSGELFF

v_gene: TRBV6-1
d_gene: NA
j_gene: TRBJ1-1
CDR3aa: CASSESIGGRGAFF

v_gene: TRBV30
d_gene: NA
j_gene: TRBJ1-5
CDR3aa: CAWSVGQDNQPQHF

v_gene: TRBV24-1
d_gene: NA
j_gene: TRBJ2-7
CDR3aa: CATSSPELISYEQYF

v_gene: TRBV18
d_gene: TRBD1
j_gene: TRBJ1-1
CDR3aa: CASSTDRATEAFF

v_gene: TRBV11-2
d_gene: NA
j_gene: TRBJ2-5
CDR3aa: CASSSQVQETQYF

v_gene: TRBV7-2
d_gene: TRBD2
j_gene: TRBJ2-5
CDR3aa: CASSRSSGSETQYF

v_gene: TRBV18
d_gene: TRBD2
j_gene: TRBJ2-7
CDR3aa: CASSRASGPVDEQYF

v_gene: TRBV4-1
d_gene: TRBD2
j_gene: TRBJ2-2
CDR3aa: CASSQGSGPTGELFF

v_gene: TRBV6-5
d_gene: TRBD2
j_gene: TRBJ2-7
CDR3aa: CASSYGTSPEQYF

v_gene: TRBV7-2
d_gene: NA
j_gene: TRBJ1-1
CDR3aa: CATSREDSSEAFF

v_gene: TRBV11-2
d_gene: NA
j_gene: TRBJ1-2
CDR3aa: CASSLAGSYGYTF

v_gene: TRBV28
d_gene: TRBD2
j_gene: TRBJ2-7
CDR3aa: CASSTLVLAGGPLEQYF

v_gene: TRBV7-3
d_gene: TRBD2
j_gene: TRBJ2-7
CDR3aa: CASSLIGAGEYEQYF

v_gene: TRBV6-2/TRBV6-3
d_gene: NA
j_gene: TRBJ1-1
CDR3aa: CASSYSDIMNTEAFF

v_gene: TRBV7-6
d_gene: NA
j_gene: TRBJ2-2
CDR3aa: CASSLAVPNTGELFF

v_gene: TRBV4-1
d_gene: NA
j_gene: TRBJ2-5
CDR3aa: CASSQGLAKARPKETQYF

v_gene: TRBV20-1
d_gene: TRBD1
j_gene: TRBJ2-3
CDR3aa: CSALRTGWATDTQYF

v_gene: TRBV20-1
d_gene: TRBD1
j_gene: TRBJ1-1
CDR3aa: CSAKLTGDGTEAFF

v_gene: TRBV20-1
d_gene: NA
j_gene: TRBJ2-7
CDR3aa: CSRPQEGGGHEQYF

v_gene: TRBV7-2
d_gene: NA
j_gene: TRBJ2-7
CDR3aa: CASSLVRGAWEQYF

v_gene: TRBV5-1
d_gene: TRBD2
j_gene: TRBJ2-7
CDR3aa: CASSPGTSVYEQYF

v_gene: TRBV25-1
d_gene: TRBD1
j_gene: TRBJ1-5
CDR3aa: CASTRTGPQHF

v_gene: TRBV5-5
d_gene: TRBD2
j_gene: TRBJ2-7
CDR3aa: CASSLIRLAGSREQYF

v_gene: TRBV6-5
d_gene: NA
j_gene: TRBJ1-1
CDR3aa: CASSYGGLTEAFF

v_gene: TRBV6-1
d_gene: NA
j_gene: TRBJ2-7
CDR3aa: CASRGSDTIYEQYF

v_gene: TRBV15
d_gene: NA
j_gene: TRBJ1-1
CDR3aa: CATSREGGTEAFF

v_gene: TRBV28
d_gene: NA
j_gene: TRBJ2-7
CDR3aa: CASSSSESVGDMDYEQYF

v_gene: TRBV6-1
d_gene: TRBD1
j_gene: TRBJ2-5
CDR3aa: CASRGQGRETQYF

v_gene: TRBV7-2
d_gene: TRBD1
j_gene: TRBJ1-2
CDR3aa: CASSFGQDVYGYTF

v_gene: TRBV9
d_gene: NA
j_gene: TRBJ1-2
CDR3aa: CASSVGQEGSYGYTF

v_gene: TRBV20-1
d_gene: TRBD2
j_gene: TRBJ2-7
CDR3aa: CSAFPLAGASPYEQYF

v_gene: TRBV4-1
d_gene: TRBD1
j_gene: TRBJ1-2
CDR3aa: CASSQPLEIGGEYGYTF

v_gene: TRBV15
d_gene: NA
j_gene: TRBJ2-4
CDR3aa: CATSPRGWGYDDIQYF

v_gene: TRBV29-1
d_gene: NA
j_gene: TRBJ2-1
CDR3aa: CSVEFPGVLYEQFF